A selection of T cell receptor beta chains follows, all from one sample in a study of identical twins. From the 5' RACE reads, TCRdb called clonotypes with MiXCR, one entry per CDR3 protein. The sample has hundreds of thousands of distinct CDR3 sequences, 20% to 25% seen once; the top ten hold 0.45% to 0.5%. This sample was also put to use in a study of yellow fever vaccine responses in identical twins.

Sequencing input: CD4+ T cells sorted from blood. These receptors were taken from a woman aged 18-35 years in good health. Both conserved end residues are trimmed from each CDR3.

v_call cdr3_aa
TRBV24-1 ATSAILGGQETQY
TRBV19 ASSIGNGLINEKLF
TRBV5-1 ASSINFKNTGELF
TRBV6-1 ASTDRVARTQY
TRBV5-1 ASSPRLEDTQY
TRBV28 ASRPLETGGNQPQH
TRBV28 ASSLGGGYYNEQF
TRBV20-1 SAREWQSDGYT
TRBV7-2 ASTKQTRAFMNTEAF
TRBV6-1 ASSGVGAGNQPQH
TRBV12-3/TRBV12-4 ATCLRTGELF
TRBV2 ASSKSGGLTYNEQF
TRBV3-1 ASSQGRASTTYEQY
TRBV20-1 SAIRHRNTEAF
TRBV29-1 SAETGFYGTQY
TRBV6-4 ASSDQGGNEQF
TRBV2 ASSEEVDDKNIQY
TRBV5-1 ASSFPDRKEAF
TRBV12-3/TRBV12-4 ASSLRAHQPQH
TRBV5-6 ASSLGLGLGDTQY